This is a list of T cell receptor beta chains from one sample in a study of T-cell reconstitution after alpha-beta-depleted transplantation in children. Each CDR3 protein gets one entry after TCRdb re-called the PCR reads with MiXCR. The profile shows about 400,000 distinct CDR3 sequences, about a fifth of them singletons. The sequencing used PBMCs from the stem cell graft donor, collected from the stem cell graft. All receptors come from a human donor who donated a stem cell graft to a child with acute myeloid leukemia. The CDR3 runs from the conserved cysteine through the conserved F or W. A D gene is named only where the DNA matches it firmly. Only part of the rows carry a size: once, few, many, or a class if the clone is expanded.

abundance | j_gene | v_gene | d_gene | CDR3nt | CDR3aa
NA | TRBJ1-1 | TRBV6-5 | NA | TGTGCCAGCAGTTACCCCCCCACTGAAGCTTTCTTT | CASSYPPTEAFF
NA | TRBJ1-4 | TRBV5-1 | NA | TGCGCCAGCAGCCAAACGGGCGGGAATAGTGGAAATGAAAAACTGTTTTTT | CASSQTGGNSGNEKLFF
few | TRBJ1-1 | TRBV5-1 | TRBD1 | TGCGCCAGCAGCTCTGCCGGGACAGGAGTCTCCATGAACACTGAAGCTTTCTTT | CASSSAGTGVSMNTEAFF
NA | TRBJ2-1 | TRBV6-5 | TRBD2 | TGTGCCACCAGTTACTCAGGACTAGCGGGGGTCTACAATGAGCAGTTCTTC | CATSYSGLAGVYNEQFF
many | TRBJ2-7 | TRBV6-1 | TRBD1 | TGTGCCAGCAGCCTCGGGACAGGGGTATACTACGAGCAGTACTTC | CASSLGTGVYYEQYF
few | TRBJ2-1 | TRBV24-1 | TRBD2 | TGTGCCACCAGTAGACTAGCAGGACATGAGCAGTTCTTC | CATSRLAGHEQFF
many | TRBJ1-2 | TRBV28 | NA | TGTGCCAGCAGTTTGACACAGGGCTATGGCTACACCTTC | CASSLTQGYGYTF
NA | TRBJ2-7 | TRBV6-1 | TRBD2 | TGTGCCAGCAGTCCTCCGACTAGCGGGATTTACGAGCAGTACTTC | CASSPPTSGIYEQYF
few | TRBJ2-7 | TRBV5-5 | NA | TGTGCCAGCAGCCCCCCCCTGCGACAGTACGAGCAGTACTTC | CASSPPLRQYEQYF
NA | TRBJ2-1 | TRBV19 | NA | TGTGCCAGTAGGCATGGGTCCAATGAGCAGTTCTTC | CASRHGSNEQFF
once | TRBJ1-2 | TRBV6-2/TRBV6-3 | TRBD1 | TGTGCCAGCAGTTACGGACAGGGGGCTTCCTATGGCTACACCTTC | CASSYGQGASYGYTF
NA | TRBJ1-1 | TRBV3-1 | NA | TGTGCCAGCAGCCAACAAGAAAAGAACACTGAAGCTTTCTTT | CASSQQEKNTEAFF
NA | TRBJ1-5 | TRBV6-1 | NA | TGTGCCAGCAGTGAAGTTGAGGGGTTGCGTCAGCCCCAGCATTTT | CASSEVEGLRQPQHF
few | TRBJ2-1 | TRBV9 | NA | TGTGCCAGCAGCGTATCTGCCCTTGATGAGCAGTTCTTC | CASSVSALDEQFF
many | TRBJ2-3 | TRBV12-3/TRBV12-4 | NA | TGTGCCAGCAGTTTAGCCGCGGGGGATACGCAGTATTTT | CASSLAAGDTQYF
few | TRBJ2-5 | TRBV29-1 | TRBD2 | TGCAGCGTTGTACGGACTAGCGGGAGCTCGGAGACCCAGTACTTC | CSVVRTSGSSETQYF
few | TRBJ2-7 | TRBV7-2 | TRBD2 | TGTGCCAGCAGCTCCCGGGAAGGGCTAGCGGGCGGCGAGCAGTACTTC | CASSSREGLAGGEQYF
NA | TRBJ2-2 | TRBV7-6 | NA | TGTGCCAGCAGCCGTACTAGGGAGAACACCGGGGAGCTGTTTTTT | CASSRTRENTGELFF
NA | TRBJ2-1 | TRBV7-2 | NA | TGTGCCAGCAGCTTACAACCCGTGAATGAGCAGTTCTTC | CASSLQPVNEQFF
NA | TRBJ1-5 | TRBV15 | TRBD1 | TGTGCCACCAGCATGGACAGGGCTCAGCCCCAGCATTTT | CATSMDRAQPQHF
many | TRBJ2-2 | TRBV29-1 | TRBD2 | TGCAGCGTCAGCCAGACTAGCTTCGACACCGGGGAGCTGTTTTTT | CSVSQTSFDTGELFF
NA | TRBJ2-7 | TRBV27 | TRBD2 | TGTGCCAGCAGTCCCTTAGCGGGAGCGGCCTACGAGCAGTACTTC | CASSPLAGAAYEQYF
many | TRBJ1-1 | TRBV7-6 | NA | TGTGCCAGCAGCTTAGCGTACAGCCTGAACACTGAAGCTTTCTTT | CASSLAYSLNTEAFF
few | TRBJ2-7 | TRBV20-1 | NA | TGCAGTGCTAAGGCAGAGCGGAGTGCTTCCTACGAGCAGTACTTC | CSAKAERSASYEQYF
NA | TRBJ2-1 | TRBV4-3 | NA | TGCGCCAGCAGCCAAGATATAGGGAGCTCCTACAATGAGCAGTTCTTC | CASSQDIGSSYNEQFF
NA | TRBJ2-2 | TRBV9 | NA | TGTGCCAGCAGCGTAGCCCCAAGTGGGAGTTCCACCGGGGAGCTGTTTTTT | CASSVAPSGSSTGELFF
NA | TRBJ2-1 | TRBV7-8 | TRBD2 | TGTGCCAGCAGCCCTCCGGGACTAGCGGGAGTTTGGGAGCAGTTCTTC | CASSPPGLAGVWEQFF